These T cell receptor beta chains were read from a single sample in a study of T cell responses to AZD1222 COVID-19 vaccine. Here immunoSEQ multiplex PCR was the method, and the copy in TCRdb shows in-frame clones only, minus some. The sample shows about 67,000 clones, under 90% of them seen only once. The sample consisted of peripheral blood, taken on day 0 of AZD1222 vaccination. The origin of the receptors is an adult in good health. The CDR3 runs from the conserved cysteine through the conserved F or W. A D gene is named only where the DNA matches it firmly. Only some rows state a clone size, as once, few, many or a class for expanded clones.

abundance: .
v_gene: TRBV30
j_gene: TRBJ2-1
d_gene: TRBD2
CDR3aa: CAWSVLAGGALNEQFF
CDR3nt: TGTGCCTGGAGTGTACTCGCGGGGGGGGCGTTAAATGAGCAGTTCTTC

abundance: .
v_gene: TRBV7-8
j_gene: TRBJ1-3
d_gene: .
CDR3aa: CASSLSGFNGNTIYF
CDR3nt: TGTGCCAGCAGCTTGAGCGGATTTAATGGAAACACCATATATTTT

abundance: .
v_gene: TRBV4-1
j_gene: TRBJ2-2
d_gene: TRBD1
CDR3aa: CASSHPPTDRGITGELFF
CDR3nt: TGCGCCAGCAGCCACCCGCCTACCGACAGGGGAATAACCGGGGAGCTGTTTTTT

abundance: .
v_gene: TRBV2
j_gene: TRBJ1-2
d_gene: TRBD1
CDR3aa: CASSEARAGGGYTF
CDR3nt: TGTGCCAGCAGTGAAGCAAGGGCAGGGGGCGGCTACACCTTC

abundance: .
v_gene: TRBV29-1
j_gene: TRBJ1-2
d_gene: .
CDR3aa: CSVPSWQGQDGYTF
CDR3nt: TGCAGCGTCCCCTCCTGGCAGGGGCAAGATGGCTACACCTTC

abundance: .
v_gene: TRBV28
j_gene: TRBJ1-5
d_gene: .
CDR3aa: CASSRVYYQPQHF
CDR3nt: TGTGCCAGCAGCAGGGTGTATTATCAGCCCCAGCATTTT

abundance: .
v_gene: TRBV6-2/TRBV6-3
j_gene: TRBJ2-7
d_gene: .
CDR3aa: CASSYSDRRAYEQYF
CDR3nt: TGTGCCAGCAGTTACTCGGACCGCCGGGCCTACGAGCAGTACTTC

abundance: once
v_gene: TRBV6-5
j_gene: TRBJ2-5
d_gene: TRBD2
CDR3aa: CASSSYGTSSETQYF
CDR3nt: TGTGCCAGCAGTTCGTACGGGACTAGTTCAGAGACCCAGTACTTC

abundance: .
v_gene: TRBV7-6
j_gene: TRBJ2-7
d_gene: TRBD1
CDR3aa: CASSLGTGAYEQYF
CDR3nt: TGTGCCAGCAGCTTAGGGACAGGGGCCTACGAGCAGTACTTC

abundance: .
v_gene: TRBV3-1/TRBV3-2
j_gene: TRBJ1-1
d_gene: .
CDR3aa: CASSQLPQGLFDTEAFF
CDR3nt: TGTGCCAGCAGCCAACTTCCTCAAGGGCTGTTTGACACTGAAGCTTTCTTT